Below, 25 T cell receptor beta chains from the same sample are listed, as sequenced in a study of T cells in Graves' hyperthyroidism and ophthalmopathy. There were TCR beta CDR3 regions amplified from RNA transcripts. TCR CDR3 regions were first amplified by RT-PCR with HTBI primers. One entry per CDR3 protein, called by TCRdb with MiXCR from the multiplex PCR reads. The sample records over 300,000 distinct CDR3 sequences, roughly an eighth being singletons. The sequenced sample was blood. These receptors came from a woman aged 35 to 49 with Graves' ophthalmopathy.

In its sample, this clonotype was seen a few times. V gene TRBV5-1 combines with J gene TRBJ2-3; D remains unclear. Germline V gene lookup returns CDR1 SGHRS and CDR2 YFSETQ. V dropped 2 bases and J dropped 0 bases, with 10 bases sitting between them. This CDR3 comprises 15 residues. CDR3 loop: CASSFPEMSTDTQYF. CDR3 in DNA: TGCGCCAGCAGCTTCCCAGAGATGAGCACAGATACGCAGTATTTT.

This clonotype was counted ten times or more. The genes are TRBV29-1 and TRBJ2-7, with TRBD2 matching 9 bases. CDR3 length: 14 amino acids. CDR1 is SQVTM, CDR2 ANQGSEA, per germline. Unmatched junction bases numbered 9, after V lost 7 bases and J lost 2 bases. The CDR3 DNA follows: TGCAGCGCTGGGTGGGCTAGCGGGGCCTACGAGCAGTACTTC. It encodes CSAGWASGAYEQYF.

This clonotype was detected ten times or more. The J gene is TRBJ2-1, the V gene TRBV27; 7 nucleotides line up with TRBD2. The CDR3 totals 14 residues. After removal of 6 bases from V and 0 bases from J, the junction contained 2 bases not matched to a gene. CDR1 and CDR2 (germline): MNHEY, SMNVEV (reference sequence). The CDR3 DNA reads TGTGCCAGCAGCTGGACTAGCTCCTACAATGAGCAGTTCTTC. Translation: CASSWTSSYNEQFF.

This clonotype showed up many times. The chain recombines TRBV20-1 with TRBJ1-2, with D tentatively TRBD1 (5 bases). This CDR3 has 14 amino acids. V was pared by 0 bases and J by 3 bases, with 11 bases between. The germline V gene encodes CDR1 DFQATT and CDR2 SNEGSKA (reference sequence). The CDR3 spells CSAREFLGDYGYTF. CDR3 bases: TGCAGTGCTAGAGAGTTCTTAGGGGACTATGGCTACACCTTC.

This clonotype was picked up a small number of times. The chain combines TRBV29-1 with TRBJ1-1; no firm D call. The CDR3 is made up of 11 amino acids. The V end lost 5 bases, the J end lost 4 bases, and 8 bases lay between the germline ends. Germline-derived CDR1 and CDR2 are SQVTM and ANQGSEA. CDR3 sequence (DNA): TGCAGCGTTTGGAGGACCACTGAAGCTTTCTTT. As protein: CSVWRTTEAFF. Full variable domain (outside the CDR3, taken from reference TRBV29-1 and TRBJ1-1): SAVISQKPSRDICQRGTSLTIQCQVDSQVTMMFWYRQQPGQSLTLIATANQGSEATYESGFVIDKFPISRPNLTFSTLTVSNMSPEDSSIYLCSVWRTTEAFFGQGTRLTVV.

This clonotype was observed many times. The chain links TRBV27 to TRBJ1-4, with 7 nucleotides matching TRBD1. The trim removed 7 bases at V and 4 bases at J, leaving 9 bases unmatched. The CDR3 is 15 residues long. Germline CDR1 and CDR2: MNHEY and SMNVEV (reference sequence). The CDR3 coding sequence is TGTGCCAGCACCCCCCGTGGGACAGATAATGAAAAACTGTTTTTT. Its translation: CASTPRGTDNEKLFF.

This clonotype was seen more than once but under ten times. The chain employs TRBV4-1 and TRBJ2-1; D gene ambiguous. This CDR3 contains 14 residues. Germline CDR1 reads MGHRA; CDR2 reads YSYEKL. With 4 bases removed from V and 3 bases from J, the gap between germline ends came to 10 bases. The CDR3: CASSPRTIYNEQFF. The DNA for the CDR3 is TGCGCCAGCAGCCCTAGGACCATCTACAATGAGCAGTTCTTC.

This clonotype was seen a handful of times. This sequence joins TRBV30 and TRBJ2-7; unclear D gene. The CDR3 extends over 13 amino acids. Germline values: CDR1 GTSNPN, CDR2 SVGIG (reference sequence). V was cut by 2 bases and J by 3 bases, with 11 bases left in between. CDR3 loop: CAWSNTPNYEQYF. The CDR3 nucleotides are TGTGCCTGGAGTAATACGCCTAACTACGAGCAGTACTTC.

In this sample, this clonotype turned up a few times. The chain joins TRBV29-1 to TRBJ2-7; D remains unclear. Germline V gives CDR1 SQVTM, CDR2 ANQGSEA. The CDR3 has 12 residues. V shed 0 bases and J shed 2 bases, with 5 bases lying between them. The CDR3 sequence: CSVEDAPYEQYF. CDR3 DNA: TGCAGCGTTGAAGATGCCCCCTACGAGCAGTACTTC.

As regards this clonotype: The missing conserved phenylalanine or tryptophan at the end of this CDR3 makes a read error likely. The chain joins TRBV7-9 to TRBJ1-1; D call uncertain. V gave up 4 bases and J gave up 1 base, with 10 bases separating them. This CDR3 spans 14 amino acids. Germline-derived CDR1 and CDR2 are SEHNR and FQNEAQ (reference sequence). The CDR3 reads CASSSGRGNTEAFL. CDR3 nucleotide sequence: TGTGCCAGCAGCTCCGGACGGGGGAACACTGAAGCTTTCCTT.

This clonotype was counted many times. This rearrangement joins TRBV12-3 or TRBV12-4 to TRBJ1-1; D is ambiguous. CDR3 length: 14 amino acids. The V gene lost 5 bases and the J gene lost 6 bases, with 16 bases spanning the gap. The CDR3: CASSPVQYNPEAFF. In DNA form, the CDR3 reads TGTGCCAGCAGTCCCGTCCAATATAACCCTGAAGCTTTCTTT.

The chain couples TRBV11-2 to TRBJ1-4, with D tentatively TRBD1 (6 bases). The CDR3 contains 15 residues. CDR1 and CDR2 (germline): SGHAT, FQNNGV. V was cut by 0 bases and J by 7 bases, with 12 bases left in between. The CDR3 DNA reads as TGTGCCAGCAGCTTAGATAGCAGGGGCGGTGAAAAACTGTTTTTT. It encodes CASSLDSRGGEKLFF. The full variable domain, with the rest looked up from reference TRBV11-2 and TRBJ1-4, is EAGVAQSPRYKIIEKRQSVAFWCNPISGHATLYWYQQILGQGPKLLIQFQNNGVVDDSQLPKDRFSAERLKGVDSTLKIQPAKLEDSAVYLCASSLDSRGGEKLFFGSGTQLSVL.

The sample holds many counts of this clonotype. This sequence joins TRBV2 and TRBJ2-7; weak D call: TRBD2 (6 bases). The CDR3 sequence is 15 residues long. Germline CDR1 and CDR2: SNHLY and FYNNEI. V shed 4 bases and J shed 0 bases, with 13 bases lying between them. The CDR3 here is CASSVGGDLSYEQYF. In nucleotides, the CDR3 is TGTGCCAGCAGTGTGGGGGGAGACCTCTCCTACGAGCAGTACTTC.

The chain employs TRBV20-1 and TRBJ2-7, with D hard to call. CDR1 is DFQATT, CDR2 SNEGSKA, per germline (reference sequence). V was shortened by 2 bases and J by 3 bases, with 5 bases between the two germline ends. The CDR3 has 11 residues. The CDR3 bases are TGCAGTGCTAGAAACGACTACGAGCAGTACTTC. Translated, it gives CSARNDYEQYF.

This clonotype was counted only a few times. This chain links TRBV5-1 with TRBJ2-5, with TRBD2 as a possible D gene (5 bases). CDR3 size: 15 residues. V shed 0 bases and J shed 5 bases, with 14 bases lying between them. Germline values: CDR1 SGHRS, CDR2 YFSETQ. CDR3 sequence reads: CASSLGGSQEETQYF. In DNA form, the CDR3 reads TGCGCCAGCAGCTTGGGAGGGAGTCAAGAGGAGACCCAGTACTTC. Full variable domain (remainder filled in from reference TRBV5-1 and TRBJ2-5): KAGVTQTPRYLIKTRGQQVTLSCSPISGHRSVSWYQQTPGQGLQFLFEYFSETQRNKGNFPGRFSGRQFSNSRSEMNVSTLELGDSALYLCASSLGGSQEETQYFGPGTRLLVL.

The chain employs TRBV18 and TRBJ1-1; D not resolved. There are 14 residues in the CDR3. Germline assignment: CDR1 KGHSH and CDR2 LQKENI. The V end lost 3 bases, the J end lost 3 bases, and 11 bases lay between the germline ends. CDR3 region: CASSPRGKDTEAFF. The CDR3 coding sequence is TGTGCCAGCTCACCTCGGGGAAAAGACACTGAAGCTTTCTTT.

This clonotype has more than one count but fewer than ten. The chain combines TRBV3-1 with TRBJ2-1; 8 bases map to TRBD1. V lost 4 bases and J lost 5; bases outside the gene matches: 4. The CDR3 contains 14 residues. CDR1 is LGHDT and CDR2 is YNNKEL in the germline V gene (reference sequence). The CDR3 loop reads CASSRRTGNNEQFF. The CDR3 DNA follows: TGTGCCAGCAGCCGGCGGACAGGGAACAATGAGCAGTTCTTC.

This clonotype was counted many times. The genes are TRBV6-1 and TRBJ1-5; TRBD1 agrees at 8 bases. From germline, CDR1 is MNHNS and CDR2 SASEGT. This CDR3 contains 15 residues. V gave up 0 bases and J gave up 5 bases; unmatched junction bases: 3. This chain's CDR3 is CASSEAGTGHQPQHF. The CDR3 coding sequence is TGTGCCAGCAGTGAAGCAGGGACAGGCCATCAGCCCCAGCATTTT.

This clonotype was seen many times. DNA for the CDR3: TGTGCCATCTCAAGAAGGGACTACTCAACCAATGAGCAGTTCTTC. Residues: CAISRRDYSTNEQFF. The rearrangement uses TRBV7-2 and TRBJ2-1; 7 positions match TRBD2. The germline V gene encodes CDR1 SGHTA and CDR2 FQGNSA. This CDR3 has 15 amino acids. V was pared by 10 bases and J by 6 bases, with 15 bases of the junction left unmatched.

This rearrangement joins TRBV12-3 or TRBV12-4 to TRBJ2-7, with 13 bases aligning to TRBD2. This CDR3 has 16 amino acids. With V trimmed by 6 bases and J by 0 bases, 5 bases remained unmatched. The CDR3 sequence: CASSLGLAGASYEQYF. In DNA, the CDR3 is TGTGCCAGCAGCCTTGGACTAGCGGGGGCCTCCTACGAGCAGTACTTC.

This clonotype was seen at least ten times. The J gene is TRBJ2-1, the V gene TRBV27; perhaps TRBD2 as D (6 bases). The CDR3 loop spans 15 amino acids. In germline, CDR1 is MNHEY, CDR2 SMNVEV (reference sequence). Trimming removed 5 bases from V and 2 bases from J, with 13 bases in between. The CDR3 loop is CASSLEGPAYNEQFF. CDR3 coding DNA: TGTGCCAGCAGTCTGGAGGGCCCCGCCTACAATGAGCAGTTCTTC.

This clonotype occurred a few times. V is TRBV5-1 and J is TRBJ2-3; D gene uncertain. The CDR3 contains 16 residues. The germline gives CDR1 SGHRS, CDR2 YFSETQ. The germline V and J ends were trimmed by 4 bases and 2 bases, with 17 bases remaining between them. CDR3 DNA: TGCGCCAGCAGCGACCGGACGGTATCGGACACAGATACGCAGTATTTT. Protein: CASSDRTVSDTDTQYF.

This clonotype was counted many times. The V call is TRBV29-1, the J call TRBJ2-1; 11 bases agree with TRBD2. Trimming at V came to 7 bases and at J to 10 bases, leaving 9 bases not matched to a gene. Germline V gene sequence: CDR1 SQVTM, CDR2 ANQGSEA. The CDR3 has 13 amino acids. The chain's CDR3 is CSGGLAGGREQFF. The CDR3, as DNA: TGCAGCGGGGGGCTAGCGGGAGGTCGAGAGCAGTTCTTC.

The rearrangement uses TRBV24-1 and TRBJ2-1; 7 bases align to TRBD2. This CDR3 region has 15 residues. CDR1 KGHDR and CDR2 SFDVKD come from the germline V gene. The ends lost 7 bases at V and 4 bases at J; junction bases unmatched: 9. The CDR3 coding sequence is TGTGCCACCAGGAGGGAGGGCCGGGGTTACAATGAGCAGTTCTTC. Encoded protein: CATRREGRGYNEQFF.

This clonotype was found many times. The rearrangement links TRBV7-2 to TRBJ2-7; D uncertain. V gave up 4 bases and J gave up 7 bases, with 8 bases separating them. The V gene's germline CDR1 is SGHTA and CDR2 FQGNSA. The CDR3 runs 11 residues. The CDR3 is CASSSSWEQYF. The CDR3 region has the DNA TGTGCCAGCAGCTCCAGCTGGGAGCAGTACTTC. Complete variable domain (other parts from reference TRBV7-2 and TRBJ2-7): GAGVSQSPSNKVTEKGKDVELRCDPISGHTALYWYRQSLGQGLEFLIYFQGNSAPDKSGLPSDRFSAERTGGSVSTLTIQRTQQEDSAVYLCASSSSWEQYFGPGTRLTVT.